Below are 9 T cell receptor beta chains sequenced from a single sample in a study of shared clonotypes between healthy human individuals. Profiling relied on immunoSEQ multiplex PCR, and the TCRdb table lists in-frame clones only, not all of them. The table includes 2 million to 2.5 million clones, 85% to 95% detected once. Naivety among CD8 cells was defined by CD45RO negativity and positive CCR7 selection, thereby excluding terminally differentiated effector memory CD45RA+ cells. The sequenced sample consisted of naive CD8+ T cells from PBMCs. These receptors came from a man between 18 and 35 years old in good health. Some clones in this sample may be carry-over from other donors' samples.

About this clone: At one end the junction does not follow the germline gene, possibly because of a read error. The same CDR3 arises from other DNA sequences in this sample as well. This chain links TRBV19 with TRBJ2-7, with 9 bases that match TRBD2. CDR1 LNHDA and CDR2 SQIVND come from the germline V gene (reference sequence). The CDR3 sequence is 13 residues long. CDR3 nucleotides: TGTGCCAGTACCACAGCGGGAGGCTACGAGCAGTACTTT. Translating it yields CASTTAGGYEQYF.

The chain employs TRBV28 and TRBJ2-2; no firm D call. V shed 6 bases and J shed 7 bases, with 15 bases lying between them. Germline V gene sequence: CDR1 MDHEN, CDR2 SYDVKM. The CDR3 runs 14 residues. CDR3 amino acids: CASSIRADGGELFF. The CDR3 DNA reads TGTGCCAGCAGCATACGTGCCGACGGCGGGGAGCTGTTTTTT.

The chain carries TRBV6-5 and TRBJ1-1, with TRBD1 as a possible D gene (6 bases). CDR1 and CDR2 from the germline V gene are MNHEY and SVGAGI. V shed 5 bases and J shed 1 base, with 11 bases lying between them. The CDR3 covers 14 residues. CDR3 protein: CASSRTEPNTEAFF. CDR3 bases: TGTGCCAGCAGTCGGACAGAACCGAACACTGAAGCTTTCTTT.

The CDR3 nucleotides are TGCGCCAGCAGCAACTCCGGGACTCAACTCTACAATGAGCAGTTCTTC. This gives the protein CASSNSGTQLYNEQFF. The chain recombines TRBV5-1 with TRBJ2-1; D possibly corresponds to TRBD2 (6 bases). Looked up from germline, CDR1 is SGHRS and CDR2 is YFSETQ. The CDR3 sequence is 16 residues long. V was clipped by 4 bases and J by 3 bases, with 17 bases between them.

CDR3 amino acids: CASSLGRWGSGNTIYF. In DNA, the CDR3 is TGTGCCAGCAGCTTAGGTCGGTGGGGATCCGGAAACACCATATATTTT. The V call is TRBV7-2, the J call TRBJ1-3; D remains unclear. V was clipped by 1 base and J by 4 bases, with 14 bases between them. This CDR3 comprises 16 residues. Germline CDR1 SGHTA, CDR2 FQGNSA.

The rearrangement uses TRBV15 and TRBJ2-3; D unclear. CDR3 length: 15 residues. Trimming took off 3 bases at V and 3 bases at J, with 13 bases between the two ends. Germline values: CDR1 LNHNV, CDR2 YYDKDF (reference sequence). The CDR3 bases are TGTGCCACCAGCAGTTTCGGGCAAGAAACAGATACGCAGTATTTT. Translation: CATSSFGQETDTQYF.

The V call is TRBV9, the J call TRBJ2-1; 12 nucleotides match TRBD2. The germline gives CDR1 SGDLS, CDR2 YYNGEE. The junction had 10 bases not matched to a gene; V was cut back by 0 bases and J by 9 bases. This CDR3 has 17 residues. The CDR3 coding sequence is TGTGCCAGCAGCGTAGCTACGAGACTAGCGGGAGAAGGTGAGCAGTTCTTC. Its translation: CASSVATRLAGEGEQFF.

The chain recombines TRBV4-3 with TRBJ2-3, with 7 nucleotides matching TRBD2. Germline CDR1 is LGHNA and CDR2 is YSLEER. The CDR3 has 15 residues. J was trimmed by 0 bases and V by 5 bases; bases with no gene match: 5. CDR3 DNA: TGCGCCAGCAGCTCTAGCGGAATTAGCACAGATACGCAGTATTTT. Residues: CASSSSGISTDTQYF.

The chain joins TRBV9 to TRBJ2-2; 7 nucleotides line up with TRBD1. This CDR3 has 17 residues. CDR1 SGDLS and CDR2 YYNGEE come from the germline V gene. V shed 1 base, J shed 1 base, and the junction held 7 bases outside the gene matches. CDR3 loop: CASSVHLRTGNTGELFF. In DNA, the CDR3 is TGTGCCAGCAGCGTACACCTCAGGACAGGGAACACCGGGGAGCTGTTTTTT. Filled out from reference TRBV9 and TRBJ2-2, the complete variable domain reads DSGVTQTPKHLITATGQRVTLRCSPRSGDLSVYWYQQSLDQGLQFLIQYYNGEERAKGNILERFSAQQFPDLHSELNLSSLELGDSALYFCASSVHLRTGNTGELFFGEGSRLTVL.